Shown below are 3 T cell receptor beta chains from a single sample sequenced in a study of cytomegalovirus exposure and HLA in healthy donors. The assay was immunoSEQ multiplex PCR, and TCRdb's table has in-frame clones only and misses some. In the table there are about 140,000 clones, roughly 90% of which are singletons. The sample was PBMCs. The receptor set was obtained from a man between 18 and 35 years old in good health and CMV-seronegative.

The J gene is TRBJ2-7, the V gene TRBV7-9; a possible D gene is TRBD1 (5 bases). V lost 3 bases to trimming and J lost 4 bases, with 19 bases between them. Germline loops: CDR1 SEHNR, CDR2 FQNEAQ (reference sequence). This CDR3 contains 16 residues. CDR3 coding DNA: TGTGCCAGCAGCTTGGGTCAGGGAACGCTGACTTACGAGCAGTACTTC. It translates to CASSLGQGTLTYEQYF.

In regard to this clone: Within the sample, other DNA sequences also encode this same CDR3. The V gene is TRBV2, the J gene TRBJ2-7, with 9 bases aligning to TRBD1. CDR3 length: 15 amino acids. CDR1 and CDR2 (germline): SNHLY, FYNNEI. The junction had 5 bases not matched to a gene; V was cut back by 3 bases and J by 2 bases. CDR3: CASSEGQGRTYEQYF. The CDR3 coding sequence is TGTGCCAGCAGTGAGGGACAGGGTAGAACCTACGAGCAGTACTTC.

The gene calls are TRBV6-1 and TRBJ2-5; 8 nucleotides match TRBD1. This CDR3 has 14 amino acids. After removal of 6 bases from V and 4 bases from J, the junction contained 7 bases not matched to a gene. Germline V CDR1 and CDR2: MNHNS, SASEGT. The CDR3 reads CASSESRGRETQYF. The CDR3 nucleotides read TGTGCCAGCAGCGAAAGCAGGGGGCGAGAGACCCAGTACTTC.